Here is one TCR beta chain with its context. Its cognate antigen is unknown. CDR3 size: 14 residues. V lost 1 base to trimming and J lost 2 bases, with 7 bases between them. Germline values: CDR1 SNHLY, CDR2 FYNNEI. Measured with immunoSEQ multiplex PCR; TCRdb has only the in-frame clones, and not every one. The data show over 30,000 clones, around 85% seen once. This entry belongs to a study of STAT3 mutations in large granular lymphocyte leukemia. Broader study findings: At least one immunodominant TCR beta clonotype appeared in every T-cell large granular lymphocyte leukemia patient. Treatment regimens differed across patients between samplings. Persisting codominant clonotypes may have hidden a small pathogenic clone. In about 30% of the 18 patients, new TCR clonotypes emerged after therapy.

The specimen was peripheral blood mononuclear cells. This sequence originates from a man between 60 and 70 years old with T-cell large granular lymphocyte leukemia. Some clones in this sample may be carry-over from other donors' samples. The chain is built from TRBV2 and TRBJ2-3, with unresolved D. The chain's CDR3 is CASSEGSLTDTQYF. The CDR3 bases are TGTGCCAGCAGTGAAGGATCCCTCACAGATACGCAGTATTTT.